This paragraph reports one T cell receptor (beta chain). Its antigen is unidentified. Although they were nominally healthy when sampled, donors likely had unrecorded immune exposures. These data originate in a study of cytomegalovirus exposure and HLA in healthy donors. Overall study results and limits: Rarity characterized most TCR sequences, yet some public TCRs appeared in many donors.

60 Vbeta and 13 Jbeta primers were used in PCR. Assay used: immunoSEQ multiplex PCR; TCRdb lists only in-frame clones, some missing. The sample records some 150,000 clones, nearly 80% being singletons. The germline V gene encodes CDR1 ENHRY and CDR2 SYGVKD. The CDR3 spans 16 residues. The sequence was obtained from a male donor in good health and CMV-seronegative. Sequenced material: PBMCs. The rearrangement uses TRBV10-3 and TRBJ2-5, with 10 bases identical to TRBD2. Judging by the DNA end, TRBJ2-7 fits better; the J call may be wrong. CDR3 loop: CAISENSGGTYYEQYF. The CDR3 DNA reads TGTGCCATCAGTGAGAATAGCGGGGGGACTTACTACGAGCAGTACTTC.